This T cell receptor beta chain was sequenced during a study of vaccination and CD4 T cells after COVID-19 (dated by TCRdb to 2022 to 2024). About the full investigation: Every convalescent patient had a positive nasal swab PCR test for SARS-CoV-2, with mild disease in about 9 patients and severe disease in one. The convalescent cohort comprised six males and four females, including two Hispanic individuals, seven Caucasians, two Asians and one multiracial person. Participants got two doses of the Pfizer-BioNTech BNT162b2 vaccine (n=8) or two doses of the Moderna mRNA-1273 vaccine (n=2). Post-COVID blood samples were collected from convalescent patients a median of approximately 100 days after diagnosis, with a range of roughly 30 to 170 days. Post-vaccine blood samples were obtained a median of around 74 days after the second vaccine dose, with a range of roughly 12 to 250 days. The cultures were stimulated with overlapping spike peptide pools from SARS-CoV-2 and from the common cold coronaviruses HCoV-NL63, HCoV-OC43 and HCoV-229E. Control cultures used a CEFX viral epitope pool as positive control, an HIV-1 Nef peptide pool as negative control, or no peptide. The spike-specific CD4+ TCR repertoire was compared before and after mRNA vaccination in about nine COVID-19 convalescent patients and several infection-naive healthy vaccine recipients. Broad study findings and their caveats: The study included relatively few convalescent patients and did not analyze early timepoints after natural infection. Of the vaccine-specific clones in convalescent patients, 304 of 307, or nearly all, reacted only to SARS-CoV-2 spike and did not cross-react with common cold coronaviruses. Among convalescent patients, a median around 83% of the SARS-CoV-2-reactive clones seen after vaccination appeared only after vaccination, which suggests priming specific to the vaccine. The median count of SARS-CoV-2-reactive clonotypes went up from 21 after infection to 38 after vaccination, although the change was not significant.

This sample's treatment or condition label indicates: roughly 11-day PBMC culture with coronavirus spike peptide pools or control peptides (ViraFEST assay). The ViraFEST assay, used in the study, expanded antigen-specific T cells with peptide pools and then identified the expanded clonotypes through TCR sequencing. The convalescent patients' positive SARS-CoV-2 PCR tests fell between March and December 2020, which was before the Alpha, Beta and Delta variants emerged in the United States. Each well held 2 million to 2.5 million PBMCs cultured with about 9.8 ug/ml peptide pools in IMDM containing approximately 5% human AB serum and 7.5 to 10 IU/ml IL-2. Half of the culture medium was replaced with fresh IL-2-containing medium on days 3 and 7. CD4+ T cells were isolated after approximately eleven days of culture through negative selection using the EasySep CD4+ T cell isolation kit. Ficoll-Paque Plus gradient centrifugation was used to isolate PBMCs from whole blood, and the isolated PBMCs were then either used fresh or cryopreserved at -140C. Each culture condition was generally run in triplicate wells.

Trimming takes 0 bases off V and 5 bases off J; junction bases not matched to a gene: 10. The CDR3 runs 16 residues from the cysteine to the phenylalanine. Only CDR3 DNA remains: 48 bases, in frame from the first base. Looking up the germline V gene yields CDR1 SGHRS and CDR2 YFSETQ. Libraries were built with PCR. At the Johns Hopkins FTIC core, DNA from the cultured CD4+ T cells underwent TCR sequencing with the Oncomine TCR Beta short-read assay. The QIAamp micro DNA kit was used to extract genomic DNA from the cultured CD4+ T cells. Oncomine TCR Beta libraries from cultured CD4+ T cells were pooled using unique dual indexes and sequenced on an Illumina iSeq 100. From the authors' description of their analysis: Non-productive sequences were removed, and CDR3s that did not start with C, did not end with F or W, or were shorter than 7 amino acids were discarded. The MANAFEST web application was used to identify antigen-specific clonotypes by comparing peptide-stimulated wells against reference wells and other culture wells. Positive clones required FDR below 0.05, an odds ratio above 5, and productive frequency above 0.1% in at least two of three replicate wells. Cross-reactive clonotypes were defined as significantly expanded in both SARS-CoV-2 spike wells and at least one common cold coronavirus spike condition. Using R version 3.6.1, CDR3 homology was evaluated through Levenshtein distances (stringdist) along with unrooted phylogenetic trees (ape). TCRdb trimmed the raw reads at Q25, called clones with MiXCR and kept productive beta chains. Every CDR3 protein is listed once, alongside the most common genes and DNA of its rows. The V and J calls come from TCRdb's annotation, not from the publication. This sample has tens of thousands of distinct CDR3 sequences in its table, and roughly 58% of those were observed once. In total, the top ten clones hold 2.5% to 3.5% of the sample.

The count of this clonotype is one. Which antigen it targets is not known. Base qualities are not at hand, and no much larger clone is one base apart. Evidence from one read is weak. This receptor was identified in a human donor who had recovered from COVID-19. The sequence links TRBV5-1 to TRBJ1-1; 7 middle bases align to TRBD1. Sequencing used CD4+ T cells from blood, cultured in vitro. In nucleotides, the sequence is TGCGCCAGCAGCTTGGGACAGGGCCCCCCGGGTACTGAAGCTTTCTTT. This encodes CASSLGQGPPGTEAFF.